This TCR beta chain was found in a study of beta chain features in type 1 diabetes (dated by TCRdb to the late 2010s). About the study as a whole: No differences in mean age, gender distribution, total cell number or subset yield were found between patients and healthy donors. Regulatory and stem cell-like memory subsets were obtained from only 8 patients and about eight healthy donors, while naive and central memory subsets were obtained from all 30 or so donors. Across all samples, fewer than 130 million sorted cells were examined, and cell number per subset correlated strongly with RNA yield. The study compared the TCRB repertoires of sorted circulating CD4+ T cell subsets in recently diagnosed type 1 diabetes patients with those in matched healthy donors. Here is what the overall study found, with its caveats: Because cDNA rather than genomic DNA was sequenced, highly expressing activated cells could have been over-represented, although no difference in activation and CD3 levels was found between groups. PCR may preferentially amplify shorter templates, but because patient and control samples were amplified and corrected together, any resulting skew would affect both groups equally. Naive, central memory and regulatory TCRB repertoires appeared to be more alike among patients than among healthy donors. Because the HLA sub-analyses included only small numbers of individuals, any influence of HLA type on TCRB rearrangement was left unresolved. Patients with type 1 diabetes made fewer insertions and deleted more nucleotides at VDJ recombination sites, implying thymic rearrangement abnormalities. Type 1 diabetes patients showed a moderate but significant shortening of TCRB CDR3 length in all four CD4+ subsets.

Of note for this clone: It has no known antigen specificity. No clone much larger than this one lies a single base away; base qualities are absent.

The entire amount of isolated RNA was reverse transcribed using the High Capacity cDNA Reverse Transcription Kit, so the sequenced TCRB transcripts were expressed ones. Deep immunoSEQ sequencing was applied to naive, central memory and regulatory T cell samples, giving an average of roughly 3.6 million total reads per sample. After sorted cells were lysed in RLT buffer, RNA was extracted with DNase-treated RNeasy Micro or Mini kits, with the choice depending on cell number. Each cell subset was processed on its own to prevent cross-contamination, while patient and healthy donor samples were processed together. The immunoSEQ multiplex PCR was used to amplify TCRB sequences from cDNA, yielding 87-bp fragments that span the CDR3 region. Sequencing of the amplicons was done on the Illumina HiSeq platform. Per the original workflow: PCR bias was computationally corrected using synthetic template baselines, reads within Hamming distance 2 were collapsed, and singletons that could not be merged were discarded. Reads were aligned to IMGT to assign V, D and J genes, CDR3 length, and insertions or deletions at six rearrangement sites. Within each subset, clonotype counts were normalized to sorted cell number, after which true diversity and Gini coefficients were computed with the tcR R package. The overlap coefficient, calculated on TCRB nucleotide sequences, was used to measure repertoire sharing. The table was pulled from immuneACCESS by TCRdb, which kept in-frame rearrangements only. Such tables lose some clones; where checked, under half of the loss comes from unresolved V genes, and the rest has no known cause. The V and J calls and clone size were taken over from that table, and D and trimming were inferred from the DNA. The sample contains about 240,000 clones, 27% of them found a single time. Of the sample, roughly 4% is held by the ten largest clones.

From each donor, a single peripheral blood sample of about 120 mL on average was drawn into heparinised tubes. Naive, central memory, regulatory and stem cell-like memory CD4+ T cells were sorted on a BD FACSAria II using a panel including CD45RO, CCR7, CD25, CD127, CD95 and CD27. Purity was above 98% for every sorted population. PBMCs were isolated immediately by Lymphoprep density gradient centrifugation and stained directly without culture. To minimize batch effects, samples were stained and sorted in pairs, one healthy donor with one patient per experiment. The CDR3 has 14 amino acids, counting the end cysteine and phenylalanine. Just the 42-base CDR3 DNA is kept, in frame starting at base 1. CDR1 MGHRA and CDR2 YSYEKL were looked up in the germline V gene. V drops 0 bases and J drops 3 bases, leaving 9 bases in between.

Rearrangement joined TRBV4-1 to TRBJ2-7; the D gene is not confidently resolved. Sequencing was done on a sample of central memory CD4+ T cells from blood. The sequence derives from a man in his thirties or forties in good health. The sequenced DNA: TGCGCCAGCAGCCAAGACTCGGGTTTCTACGAGCAGTACTTC. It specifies CASSQDSGFYEQYF.